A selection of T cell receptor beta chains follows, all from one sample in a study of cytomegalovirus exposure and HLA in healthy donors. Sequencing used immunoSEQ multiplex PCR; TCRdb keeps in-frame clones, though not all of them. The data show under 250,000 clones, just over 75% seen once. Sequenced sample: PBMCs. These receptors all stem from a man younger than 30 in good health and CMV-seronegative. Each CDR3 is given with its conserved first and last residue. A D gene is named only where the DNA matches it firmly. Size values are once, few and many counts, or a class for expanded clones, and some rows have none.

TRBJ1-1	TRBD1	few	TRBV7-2	CASSTTYHWTGDTEAFF	TGTGCCAGCAGCACCACATACCACTGGACAGGCGACACTGAAGCTTTCTTT
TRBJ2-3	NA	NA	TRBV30	CAWRTTDTQYF	TGTGCCTGGAGAACAACAGATACGCAGTATTTT
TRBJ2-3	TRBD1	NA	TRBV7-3	CASSRDRSTDTQYF	TGTGCCAGCAGCCGGGACAGGAGCACAGATACGCAGTATTTT
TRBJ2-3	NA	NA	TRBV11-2	CASSPGTILTDTQYF	TGTGCCAGCAGTCCCGGAACTATACTGACAGATACGCAGTATTTT
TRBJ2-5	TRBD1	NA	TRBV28	CASSLWGQVTQETQYF	TGTGCCAGCAGTTTATGGGGACAGGTTACCCAAGAGACCCAGTACTTC
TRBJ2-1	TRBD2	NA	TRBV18	CASSPSGTSVYNEQFF	TGTGCCAGCTCACCCTCCGGGACTAGCGTATACAATGAGCAGTTCTTC
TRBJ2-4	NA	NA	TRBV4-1	CASSPTVAKNIQYF	TGCGCCAGCAGCCCGACAGTAGCCAAAAACATTCAGTACTTC
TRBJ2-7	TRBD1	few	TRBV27	CASSRDRATLYEQYF	TGTGCCAGCAGCCGGGACAGGGCGACCCTCTACGAGCAGTACTTC
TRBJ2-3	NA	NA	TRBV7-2	CASSRSTRTDTQYF	TGTGCCAGCAGCCGGTCTACTCGCACAGATACGCAGTATTTT
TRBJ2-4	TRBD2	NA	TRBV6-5	CASSYSDSGIQYF	TGTGCCAGCAGTTACTCTGATAGCGGGATCCAGTACTTC
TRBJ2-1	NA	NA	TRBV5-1	CASAQRSYNEQFF	TGCGCCAGCGCCCAGCGAAGCTACAATGAGCAGTTCTTC